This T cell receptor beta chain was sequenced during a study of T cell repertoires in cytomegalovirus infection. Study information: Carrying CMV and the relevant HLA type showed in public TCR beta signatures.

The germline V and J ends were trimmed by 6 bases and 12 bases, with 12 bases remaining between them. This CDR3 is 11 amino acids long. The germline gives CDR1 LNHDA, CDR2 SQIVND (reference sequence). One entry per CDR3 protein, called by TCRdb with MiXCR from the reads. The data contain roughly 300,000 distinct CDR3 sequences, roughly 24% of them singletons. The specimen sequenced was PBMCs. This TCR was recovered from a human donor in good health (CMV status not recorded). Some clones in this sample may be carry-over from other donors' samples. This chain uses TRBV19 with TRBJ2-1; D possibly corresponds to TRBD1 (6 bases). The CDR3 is CASREMGAQFF. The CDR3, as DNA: TGTGCCAGTAGGGAGATGGGGGCGCAGTTCTTC.